The text below deals with one T cell receptor (beta chain). Germline lookup yields CDR1 SGHAT and CDR2 FQNNGV. The CDR3 is 14 amino acids. V lost 5 bases to trimming and J lost 9 bases; unmatched junction nucleotides: 10. The record originates from a study of shared clonotypes between healthy human individuals. Here immunoSEQ multiplex PCR was the method, and the copy in TCRdb shows in-frame clones only, minus some. Of about 730,000 clones in the sample, 55% to 80% were seen once. The sequence was obtained from a woman in her twenties or thirties in good health. What was sequenced was memory CD4+ T cells sorted from blood. As for subset: CD45RA-negative fraction. This chain links TRBV11-2 with TRBJ2-3; 8 bases match TRBD2. CDR3 sequence reads: CASSPLRGRQTQYF. In DNA form, the CDR3 reads TGTGCCAGCAGCCCTTTGCGCGGGAGGCAAACGCAGTATTTT.